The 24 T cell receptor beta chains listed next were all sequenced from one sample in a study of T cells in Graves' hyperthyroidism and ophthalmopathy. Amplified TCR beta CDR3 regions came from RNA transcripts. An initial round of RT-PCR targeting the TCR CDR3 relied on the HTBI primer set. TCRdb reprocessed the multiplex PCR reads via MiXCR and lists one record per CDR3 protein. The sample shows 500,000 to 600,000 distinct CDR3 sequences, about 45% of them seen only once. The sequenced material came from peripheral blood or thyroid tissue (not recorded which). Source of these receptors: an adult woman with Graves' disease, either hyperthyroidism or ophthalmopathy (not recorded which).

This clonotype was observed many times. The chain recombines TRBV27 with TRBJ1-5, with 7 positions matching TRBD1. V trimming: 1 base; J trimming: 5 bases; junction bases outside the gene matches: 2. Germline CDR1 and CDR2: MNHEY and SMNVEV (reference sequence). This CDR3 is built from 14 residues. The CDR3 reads CASSLYRGHQPQHF. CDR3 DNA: TGTGCCAGCAGTTTATACAGGGGCCATCAGCCCCAGCATTTT.

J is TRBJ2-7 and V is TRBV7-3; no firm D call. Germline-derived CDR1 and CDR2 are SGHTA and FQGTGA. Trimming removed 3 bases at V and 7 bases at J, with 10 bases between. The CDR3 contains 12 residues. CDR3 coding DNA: TGTGCCAGCAGCTTCGGATCGGTGGAGCAGTACTTC. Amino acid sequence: CASSFGSVEQYF.

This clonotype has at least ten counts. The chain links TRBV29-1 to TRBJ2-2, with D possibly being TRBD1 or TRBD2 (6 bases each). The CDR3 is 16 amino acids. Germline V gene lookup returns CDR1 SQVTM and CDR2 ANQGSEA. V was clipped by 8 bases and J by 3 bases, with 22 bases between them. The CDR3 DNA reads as TGCAGCATTGTGGGGCGGTGGGGGGCGCACACCGGGGAGCTGTTTTTT. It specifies CSIVGRWGAHTGELFF.

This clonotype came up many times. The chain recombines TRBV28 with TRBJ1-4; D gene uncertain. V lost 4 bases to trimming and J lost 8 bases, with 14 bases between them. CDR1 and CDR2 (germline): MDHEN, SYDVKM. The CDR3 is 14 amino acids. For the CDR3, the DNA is TGTGCCAGCAGTTCCCCTTTCGGTATGGAAAAACTGTTTTTT. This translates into CASSSPFGMEKLFF. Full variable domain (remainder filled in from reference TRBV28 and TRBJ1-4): DVKVTQSSRYLVKRTGEKVFLECVQDMDHENMFWYRQDPGLGLRLIYFSYDVKMKEKGDIPEGYSVSREKKERFSLILESASTNQTSMYLCASSSPFGMEKLFFGSGTQLSVL.

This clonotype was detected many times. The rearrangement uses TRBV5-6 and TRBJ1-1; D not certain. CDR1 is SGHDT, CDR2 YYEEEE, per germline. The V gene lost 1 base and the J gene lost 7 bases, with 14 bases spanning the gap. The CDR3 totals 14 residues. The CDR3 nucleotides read TGTGCCAGCAGCTTGCTAGGGCCCCGGAGTGAAGCTTTCTTT. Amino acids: CASSLLGPRSEAFF.

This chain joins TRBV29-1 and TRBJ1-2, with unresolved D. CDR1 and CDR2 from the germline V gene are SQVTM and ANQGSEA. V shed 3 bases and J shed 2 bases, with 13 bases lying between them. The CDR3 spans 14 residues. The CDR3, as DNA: TGCAGCGTTGAGTCGGTCTATGAGAACTATGGCTACACCTTC. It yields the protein CSVESVYENYGYTF.

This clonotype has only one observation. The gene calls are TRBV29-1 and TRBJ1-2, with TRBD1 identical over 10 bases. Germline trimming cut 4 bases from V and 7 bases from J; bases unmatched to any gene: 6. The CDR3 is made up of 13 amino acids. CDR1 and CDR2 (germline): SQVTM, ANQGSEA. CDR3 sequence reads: CSVVRGTGAGYTF. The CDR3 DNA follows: TGCAGCGTTGTTCGGGGGACAGGGGCTGGCTACACCTTC. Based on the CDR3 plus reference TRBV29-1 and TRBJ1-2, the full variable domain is SAVISQKPSRDICQRGTSLTIQCQVDSQVTMMFWYRQQPGQSLTLIATANQGSEATYESGFVIDKFPISRPNLTFSTLTVSNMSPEDSSIYLCSVVRGTGAGYTFGSGTRLTVV.

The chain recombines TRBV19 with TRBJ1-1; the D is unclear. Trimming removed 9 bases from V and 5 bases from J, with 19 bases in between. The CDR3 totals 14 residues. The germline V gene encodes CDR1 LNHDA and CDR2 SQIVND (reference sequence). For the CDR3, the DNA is TGTGCCAGCAGTTTTCCCCCGGGAGGGACTGAAGCTTTCTTT. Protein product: CASSFPPGGTEAFF.

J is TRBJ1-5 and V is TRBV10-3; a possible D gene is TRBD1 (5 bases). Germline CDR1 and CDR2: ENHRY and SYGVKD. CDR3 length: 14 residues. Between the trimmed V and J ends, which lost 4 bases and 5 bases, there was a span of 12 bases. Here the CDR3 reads CAISAGGFDQPQHF. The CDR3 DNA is TGTGCCATCAGTGCCGGGGGTTTTGATCAGCCCCAGCATTTT.

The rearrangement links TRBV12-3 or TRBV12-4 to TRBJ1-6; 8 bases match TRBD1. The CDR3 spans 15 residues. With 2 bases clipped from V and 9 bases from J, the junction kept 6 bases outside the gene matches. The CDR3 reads CASSLWTGMSSPLHF. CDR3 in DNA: TGTGCCAGCAGTTTATGGACAGGGATGAGTTCACCCCTCCACTTT.

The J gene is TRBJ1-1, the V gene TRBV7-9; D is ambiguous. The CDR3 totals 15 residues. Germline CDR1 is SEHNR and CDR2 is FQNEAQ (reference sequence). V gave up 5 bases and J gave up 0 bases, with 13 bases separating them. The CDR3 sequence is CASSRVGMLNTEAFF. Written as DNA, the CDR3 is TGTGCCAGCAGCCGCGTGGGGATGTTGAACACTGAAGCTTTCTTT.

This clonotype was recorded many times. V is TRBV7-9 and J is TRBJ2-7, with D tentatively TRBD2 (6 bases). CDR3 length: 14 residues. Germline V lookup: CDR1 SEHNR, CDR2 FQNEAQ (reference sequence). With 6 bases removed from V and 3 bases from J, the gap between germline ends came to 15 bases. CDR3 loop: CASRDFDGSYEQYF. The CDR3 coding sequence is TGTGCCAGCAGGGACTTTGACGGGAGCTACGAGCAGTACTTC.

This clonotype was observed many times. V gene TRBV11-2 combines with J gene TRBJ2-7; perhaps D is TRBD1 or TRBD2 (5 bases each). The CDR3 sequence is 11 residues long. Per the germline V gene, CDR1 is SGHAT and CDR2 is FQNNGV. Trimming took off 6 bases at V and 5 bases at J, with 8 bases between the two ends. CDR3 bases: TGTGCCAGCAGGCGAGGGGACGAGCAGTACTTC. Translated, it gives CASRRGDEQYF.

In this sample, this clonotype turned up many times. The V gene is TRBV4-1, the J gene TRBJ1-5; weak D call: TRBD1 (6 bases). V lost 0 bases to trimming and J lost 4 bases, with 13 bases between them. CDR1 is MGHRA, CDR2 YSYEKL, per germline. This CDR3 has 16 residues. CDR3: CASSQELGASNQPQHF. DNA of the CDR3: TGCGCCAGCAGCCAAGAATTGGGGGCGTCAAATCAGCCCCAGCATTTT.

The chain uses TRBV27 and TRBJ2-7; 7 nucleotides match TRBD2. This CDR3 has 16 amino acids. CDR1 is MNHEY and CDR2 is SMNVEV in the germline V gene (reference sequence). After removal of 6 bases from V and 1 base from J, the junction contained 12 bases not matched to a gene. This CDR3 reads CASSLTLATLSYEQYF. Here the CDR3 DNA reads TGTGCCAGCAGCCTAACACTAGCGACCCTATCCTACGAGCAGTACTTC.

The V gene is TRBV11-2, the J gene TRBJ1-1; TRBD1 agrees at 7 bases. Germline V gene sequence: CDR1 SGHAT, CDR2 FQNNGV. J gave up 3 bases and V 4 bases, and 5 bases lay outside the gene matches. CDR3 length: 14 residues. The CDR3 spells CASSSDRADTEAFF. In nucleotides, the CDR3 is TGTGCCAGCAGCTCCGACAGGGCGGACACTGAAGCTTTCTTT.

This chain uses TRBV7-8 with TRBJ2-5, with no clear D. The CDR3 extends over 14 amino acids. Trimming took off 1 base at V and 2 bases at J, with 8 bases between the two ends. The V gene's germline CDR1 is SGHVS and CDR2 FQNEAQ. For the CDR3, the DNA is TGTGCCAGCAGCTTAGGGGCAGAACAAGAGACCCAGTACTTC. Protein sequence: CASSLGAEQETQYF.

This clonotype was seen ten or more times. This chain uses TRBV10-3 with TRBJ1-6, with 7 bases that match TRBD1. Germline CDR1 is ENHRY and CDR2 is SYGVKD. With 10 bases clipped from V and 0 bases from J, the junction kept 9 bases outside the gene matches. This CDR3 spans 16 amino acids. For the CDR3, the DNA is TGTGCCAGCCACAGGGGCAAAAGCTCCTATAATTCACCCCTCCACTTT. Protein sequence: CASHRGKSSYNSPLHF.

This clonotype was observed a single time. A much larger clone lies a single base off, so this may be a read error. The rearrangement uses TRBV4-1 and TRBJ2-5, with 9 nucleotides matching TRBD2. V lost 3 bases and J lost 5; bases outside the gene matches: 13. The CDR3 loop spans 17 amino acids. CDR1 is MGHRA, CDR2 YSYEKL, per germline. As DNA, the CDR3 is TGCGCCAGCAGCCATGAAGGGACCGTGGCGGGGGGGGAGACCCAGTACTTC. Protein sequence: CASSHEGTVAGGETQYF.

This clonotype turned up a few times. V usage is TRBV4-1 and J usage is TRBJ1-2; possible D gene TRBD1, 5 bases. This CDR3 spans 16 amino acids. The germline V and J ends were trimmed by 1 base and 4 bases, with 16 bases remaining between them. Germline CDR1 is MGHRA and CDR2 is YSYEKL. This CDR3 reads CASSQGGGVKFYGYTF. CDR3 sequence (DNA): TGCGCCAGCAGCCAAGGGGGGGGGGTGAAATTCTATGGCTACACCTTC.

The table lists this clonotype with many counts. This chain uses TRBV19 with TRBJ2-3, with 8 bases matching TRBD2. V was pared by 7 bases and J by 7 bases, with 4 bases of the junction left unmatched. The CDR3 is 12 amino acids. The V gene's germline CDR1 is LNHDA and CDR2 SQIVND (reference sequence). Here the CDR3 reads CASTPGGNTQYF. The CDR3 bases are TGTGCCAGTACCCCGGGGGGGAATACGCAGTATTTT.

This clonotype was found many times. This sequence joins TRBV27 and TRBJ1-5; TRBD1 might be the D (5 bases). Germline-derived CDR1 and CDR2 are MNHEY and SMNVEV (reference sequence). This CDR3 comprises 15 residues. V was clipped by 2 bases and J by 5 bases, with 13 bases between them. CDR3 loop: CASSLGGVGDQPQHF. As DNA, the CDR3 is TGTGCCAGCAGTTTAGGGGGGGTTGGGGATCAGCCCCAGCATTTT.

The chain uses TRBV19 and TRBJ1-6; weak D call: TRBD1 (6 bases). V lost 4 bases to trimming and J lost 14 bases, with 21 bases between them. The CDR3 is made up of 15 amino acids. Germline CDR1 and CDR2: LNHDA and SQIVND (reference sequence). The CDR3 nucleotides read TGTGCCAGTAGTAGAGGTGGGACACCGGGTACGACCCTCCACTTT. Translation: CASSRGGTPGTTLHF.

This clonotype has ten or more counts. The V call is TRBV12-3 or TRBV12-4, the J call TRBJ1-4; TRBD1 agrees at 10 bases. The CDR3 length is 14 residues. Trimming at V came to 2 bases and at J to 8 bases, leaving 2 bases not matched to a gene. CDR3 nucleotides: TGTGCCAGCAGTTTACGGACAGGGGGGGAAAAACTGTTTTTT. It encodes CASSLRTGGEKLFF.